A single sample is the source of the 15 T cell receptor beta chains below, sequenced in a study of post-analysis software for immune sequencing data. Study results and limitations: Five or six TRBV segments, including TRBV5-6, TRBV5-1 and TRBV20-1, were more frequent in patients than controls.

Each TCR beta cDNA library carried unique molecular identifiers. TCRdb analysed the PCR reads with MiXCR anew, one entry per CDR3 protein. The sample has 650,000 to 850,000 distinct CDR3 sequences, approximately 50% seen once. These TCRs are of unknown antigen specificity. Material for sequencing was blood. The receptors derive from a girl aged 10 to 17 with multiple sclerosis.

The rearrangement joins TRBV20-1 to TRBJ2-5, with 9 bases that match TRBD1. The better agreement between TRBJ2-7 and the DNA end casts doubt on the J call. The CDR3 sequence is 14 residues long. The germline V gene has CDR1 DFQATT and CDR2 SNEGSKA (reference sequence). The CDR3 region is CSANRDRAPYEQYF. CDR3 DNA: TGCAGTGCTAACCGGGACAGGGCCCCCTACGAGCAGTACTTC.

This clonotype was observed once. The chain joins TRBV27 to TRBJ2-7; 10 bases align to TRBD1. The CDR3 extends over 14 amino acids. The J segment lost 6 bases and the V segment lost 6 bases, leaving 8 bases of the junction unmatched. Germline V gene lookup returns CDR1 MNHEY and CDR2 SMNVEV (reference sequence). The CDR3 protein is CASSHGTGEFEQYF. CDR3 nucleotide sequence: TGTGCCAGCAGCCATGGGACAGGGGAATTCGAGCAGTACTTC.

The V and J genes are TRBV3-1 and TRBJ1-5, with D perhaps matching TRBD1 (5 bases). CDR1 is LGHDT and CDR2 is YNNKEL in the germline V gene (reference sequence). Trimming removed 3 bases at V and 0 bases at J, with 15 bases between. This CDR3 has 17 amino acids. CDR3 DNA: TGTGCCAGCAGCCAGGGTGGACAACTCAATAGCAATCAGCCCCAGCATTTT. Encoded protein: CASSQGGQLNSNQPQHF. The variable domain in full, completed from reference TRBV3-1 and TRBJ1-5, reads DTAVSQTPKYLVTQMGNDKSIKCEQNLGHDTMYWYKQDSKKFLKIMFSYNNKELIINETVPNRFSPKSPDKAHLNLHINSLELGDSAVYFCASSQGGQLNSNQPQHFGDGTRLSIL.

This clonotype was observed a handful of times. The chain has TRBV20-1 and TRBJ2-3; a possible D gene is TRBD2 (5 bases). The V end was cut by 1 base, the J end by 0 bases, with 14 bases between. Germline lookup yields CDR1 DFQATT and CDR2 SNEGSKA (reference sequence). The CDR3 sequence is 16 residues long. The CDR3 spells CSARVRLQTSTDTQYF. CDR3 nucleotides: TGCAGTGCTAGAGTTCGACTACAAACTAGCACAGATACGCAGTATTTT.

The CDR3 DNA sequence: TGTGCCAGCAGTTCCAGAACTCAGGCAGGGGGCGAGCAGTACTTC. The encoded protein is CASSSRTQAGGEQYF. The chain uses TRBV12-3 or TRBV12-4 and TRBJ2-7, with TRBD1 matching 7 bases. The CDR3 is made up of 15 amino acids. J gave up 6 bases and V 4 bases, and 12 bases lay outside the gene matches.

This CDR3 reads CASSLEGREGTDTQYF. The CDR3 bases are TGTGCCAGCAGTTTAGAGGGACGAGAGGGCACAGATACGCAGTATTTT. The chain links TRBV12-3 or TRBV12-4 to TRBJ2-3; the D call may be TRBD1 or TRBD2 (5 bases each). The CDR3 sequence is 16 residues long. With 1 base removed from V and 1 base from J, the gap between germline ends came to 12 bases.

This sequence joins TRBV5-5 and TRBJ2-1; D is unclear. There are 17 residues in the CDR3. Germline V gene lookup returns CDR1 SGHKS and CDR2 YYEKEE (reference sequence). Trimming stripped 4 bases from V and 1 base from J, with 18 bases between. The CDR3 reads CASSVFPRAASYNEQFF. The DNA of the CDR3 is TGTGCCAGCAGCGTGTTCCCTCGGGCCGCGTCCTACAATGAGCAGTTCTTC. Looking up the rest from reference TRBV5-5 and TRBJ2-1 gives the full variable domain: DAGVTQSPTHLIKTRGQQVTLRCSPISGHKSVSWYQQVLGQGPQFIFQYYEKEERGRGNFPDRFSARQFPNYSSELNVNALLLGDSALYLCASSVFPRAASYNEQFFGPGTRLTVL.

The CDR3 region is CASSPLDGNYGYTF. CDR3 in DNA: TGCGCCAGCAGCCCACTGGACGGAAACTATGGCTACACCTTC. V usage is TRBV5-1 and J usage is TRBJ1-2; D uncertain. There are 14 residues in the CDR3. Germline V gives CDR1 SGHRS, CDR2 YFSETQ. V was clipped by 4 bases and J by 2 bases, with 12 bases between them.

The V call is TRBV7-2, the J call TRBJ2-5, with TRBD2 identical over 11 bases. V gave up 4 bases and J gave up 2 bases; unmatched junction bases: 12. The CDR3 length is 18 residues. The germline gives CDR1 SGHTA, CDR2 FQGNSA. The CDR3 DNA is TGTGCCAGCAGCTACCAGGCTAGCGGGGGGAGGGCGCAAGAGACCCAGTACTTC. Protein: CASSYQASGGRAQETQYF. The whole variable domain, filled in from reference TRBV7-2 and TRBJ2-5, reads GAGVSQSPSNKVTEKGKDVELRCDPISGHTALYWYRQSLGQGLEFLIYFQGNSAPDKSGLPSDRFSAERTGGSVSTLTIQRTQQEDSAVYLCASSYQASGGRAQETQYFGPGTRLLVL.

The chain employs TRBV10-3 and TRBJ2-3, with D uncertain. V was pared by 0 bases and J by 5 bases, with 12 bases between. The germline gives CDR1 ENHRY, CDR2 SYGVKD. This CDR3 contains 15 residues. In nucleotides, the CDR3 is TGTGCCATCAGTGAGTCGCCTTTAGGAAGAGATACGCAGTATTTT. It is translated as CAISESPLGRDTQYF.

J is TRBJ1-1 and V is TRBV27; the D gene is possibly TRBD1 (5 bases). Per the germline V gene, CDR1 is MNHEY and CDR2 is SMNVEV (reference sequence). The CDR3 is 13 amino acids. V lost 3 bases to trimming and J lost 4 bases, with 9 bases between them. The CDR3 here is CASSLPGITEAFF. The CDR3 region has the DNA TGTGCCAGCAGTTTGCCAGGGATCACTGAAGCTTTCTTT.

J is TRBJ2-3 and V is TRBV5-1; TRBD1 might be the D (6 bases). Looked up from germline, CDR1 is SGHRS and CDR2 is YFSETQ. V lost 1 base and J lost 5, with 11 bases in between. The CDR3 length is 14 residues. The CDR3: CASSLQGFKDTQYF. The CDR3 nucleotides are TGCGCCAGCAGCTTGCAGGGGTTTAAAGATACGCAGTATTTT.

The gene calls are TRBV7-2 and TRBJ2-3; 8 positions match TRBD1. Germline V CDR1 and CDR2: SGHTA, FQGNSA. The length of the CDR3 is 15 residues. With V trimmed by 5 bases and J by 4 bases, 8 bases remained unmatched. This CDR3 is CASSQFGQGADTQYF. The CDR3 DNA sequence: TGTGCCAGCAGCCAATTCGGACAGGGAGCAGATACGCAGTATTTT.

The rearrangement links TRBV5-1 to TRBJ2-5; D gene ambiguous. Trimming shortened V by 4 bases and J by 2 bases, and 12 bases separated the two germline ends. CDR3 length equals 14 residues. Germline V CDR1 and CDR2: SGHRS, YFSETQ. The chain's CDR3 is CASSVFLGQETQYF. The CDR3 DNA sequence: TGCGCCAGCAGCGTCTTTTTGGGGCAAGAGACCCAGTACTTC. Full variable domain (rest looked up from reference TRBV5-1 and TRBJ2-5): KAGVTQTPRYLIKTRGQQVTLSCSPISGHRSVSWYQQTPGQGLQFLFEYFSETQRNKGNFPGRFSGRQFSNSRSEMNVSTLELGDSALYLCASSVFLGQETQYFGPGTRLLVL.

The rearrangement joins TRBV5-1 to TRBJ2-4; 8 bases align to TRBD2. Losses at the gene ends were 5 bases for V and 6 bases for J; bases not matched to a gene: 22. This CDR3 contains 19 residues. Germline V lookup: CDR1 SGHRS, CDR2 YFSETQ. The CDR3: CASSAPVGTRAGVINIQYF. The CDR3 nucleotides read TGCGCCAGCAGTGCACCTGTGGGGACGCGAGCGGGAGTCATAAACATTCAGTACTTC.